This TCR beta chain is from a study of cytomegalovirus exposure and HLA in healthy donors. The CDR3 is 12 residues long. V was clipped by 5 bases and J by 7 bases, with 12 bases between them. Germline lookup yields CDR1 SQVTM and CDR2 ANQGSEA. The PCR had 60 Vbeta and 13 Jbeta primers. Some clones are missing from TCRdb's copy, which holds only in-frame ones; the method was immunoSEQ multiplex PCR. The data show approximately 87,000 clones, with 84% seen just once and around 5.2% held by the top ten. Sequencing was done on a sample of PBMCs. V gene TRBV29-1 combines with J gene TRBJ2-4; D gene ambiguous. This TCR was sampled from a woman aged 18-29 years in good health and CMV-seropositive. CDR3 residues: CSVWAVGNIQYF. CDR3 DNA sequence: TGCAGCGTTTGGGCAGTAGGTAACATTCAGTACTTC.